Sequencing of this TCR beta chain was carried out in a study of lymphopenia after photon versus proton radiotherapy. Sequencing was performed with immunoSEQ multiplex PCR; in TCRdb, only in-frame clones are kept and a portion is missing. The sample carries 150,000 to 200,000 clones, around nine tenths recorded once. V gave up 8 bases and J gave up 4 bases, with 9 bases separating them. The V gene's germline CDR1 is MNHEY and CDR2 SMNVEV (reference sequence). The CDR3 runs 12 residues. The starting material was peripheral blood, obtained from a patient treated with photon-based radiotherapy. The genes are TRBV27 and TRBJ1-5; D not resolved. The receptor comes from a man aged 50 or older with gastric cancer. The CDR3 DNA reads TGTGCCAGCCGCACATGGAATCAGCCCCAGCATTTT. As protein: CASRTWNQPQHF.